The T cell receptor beta chain described here comes from a study of shared clonotypes between healthy human individuals. Study information: The cohort comprised two women and a few men. Their ages spanned 18 to 49 years.

Trimming shortened V by 3 bases and J by 6 bases, and 19 bases separated the two germline ends. This CDR3 comprises 15 residues. Germline V gene data show CDR1 as SGHRS and CDR2 as YFSETQ. Under the authors' procedure: Owing to the provision of junction-only sequences devoid of quality scores by immunoSEQ, filtering differed. Repertoires were generated with immunoSEQ multiplex PCR, while TCRdb's copy carries only in-frame clones and drops some. V and J calls and clone size are copied from that table; D and trimming were computed from the DNA. The sample has roughly 1.4 million clones, 97% to 99% seen once.

What was sequenced was naive CD4+ T cells sorted from blood. Stated subset: CD45RA+ positively selected. V usage is TRBV5-1 and J usage is TRBJ2-7; D is unclear. This TCR was recovered from a man aged 25-45 years in good health. Written as DNA, the CDR3 is TGCGCCAGCAGCTCCCTAGACTCTCCCCCGACCGAGCAGTACTTC. It specifies CASSSLDSPPTEQYF. Combining the CDR3 with reference TRBV5-1 and TRBJ2-7 gives the whole variable domain KAGVTQTPRYLIKTRGQQVTLSCSPISGHRSVSWYQQTPGQGLQFLFEYFSETQRNKGNFPGRFSGRQFSNSRSEMNVSTLELGDSALYLCASSSLDSPPTEQYFGPGTRLTVT.